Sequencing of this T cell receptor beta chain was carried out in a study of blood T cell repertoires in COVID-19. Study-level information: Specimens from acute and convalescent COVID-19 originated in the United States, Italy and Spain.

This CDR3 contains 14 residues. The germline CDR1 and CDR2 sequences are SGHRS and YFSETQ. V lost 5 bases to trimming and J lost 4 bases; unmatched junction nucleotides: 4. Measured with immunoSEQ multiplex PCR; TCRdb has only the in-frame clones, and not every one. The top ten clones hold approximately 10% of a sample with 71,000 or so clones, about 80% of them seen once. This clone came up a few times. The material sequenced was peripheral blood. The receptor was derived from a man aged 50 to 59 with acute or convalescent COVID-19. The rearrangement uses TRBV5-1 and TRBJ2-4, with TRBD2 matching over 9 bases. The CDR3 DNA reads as TGCGCCAGCAGATTAACTAGCGGGAAAAACATTCAGTACTTC. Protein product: CASRLTSGKNIQYF.